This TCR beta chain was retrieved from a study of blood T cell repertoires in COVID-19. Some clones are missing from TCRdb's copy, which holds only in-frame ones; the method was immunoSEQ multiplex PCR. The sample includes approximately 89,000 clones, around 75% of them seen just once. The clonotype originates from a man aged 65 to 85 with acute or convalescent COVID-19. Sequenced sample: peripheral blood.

CDR3 loop: CASSLDFGEKLFF. For the CDR3, the DNA is TGCGCCAGCAGCTTGGACTTCGGGGAAAAACTGTTTTTT. V gene TRBV5-1 combines with J gene TRBJ1-4; D uncertain. Germline CDR1 is SGHRS and CDR2 is YFSETQ. The CDR3 covers 13 residues. With 0 bases removed from V and 8 bases from J, the gap between germline ends came to 8 bases.